Following are 26 T cell receptor beta chains from one sample sequenced in a study of T cells in Graves' hyperthyroidism and ophthalmopathy. Amplification of TCR beta CDR3 regions used RNA as the template. In the first-round RT-PCR of the TCR CDR3, the HTBI primer set was used. TCRdb reprocessed the multiplex PCR reads with MiXCR, giving one entry per CDR3 protein. The sample has a few hundred thousand distinct CDR3 sequences, approximately 14% seen once. Sequencing input: blood. Receptor source: a woman between 40 and 55 years old with Graves' ophthalmopathy.

This CDR3 reads CASSLGSGRTYNEQFF. The CDR3 DNA is TGTGCCAGCAGTTTAGGTAGCGGACGAACTTACAATGAGCAGTTCTTC. V and J are TRBV28 and TRBJ2-1; TRBD2 is a possible D gene (6 bases). Deletions cut 2 bases from V and 4 bases from J, with 15 bases between. Germline assignment: CDR1 MDHEN and CDR2 SYDVKM. The CDR3 runs 16 residues. Variable domain in full (rest from reference TRBV28 and TRBJ2-1): DVKVTQSSRYLVKRTGEKVFLECVQDMDHENMFWYRQDPGLGLRLIYFSYDVKMKEKGDIPEGYSVSREKKERFSLILESASTNQTSMYLCASSLGSGRTYNEQFFGPGTRLTVL.

The chain links TRBV6-5 to TRBJ2-7, with D possibly being TRBD1 (6 bases). V was trimmed by 4 bases and J by 2 bases, leaving 15 bases between them. CDR1 and CDR2 from the germline V gene are MNHEY and SVGAGI. The CDR3 totals 15 residues. This chain's CDR3 is CASSSSDRMAYEQYF. Here the CDR3 DNA reads TGTGCCAGCAGTTCAAGCGACAGGATGGCCTACGAGCAGTACTTC.

This clonotype has a count of ten or more. The chain joins TRBV30 to TRBJ1-1; D is unresolved. V was cut by 1 base and J by 3 bases, with 6 bases left in between. Per the germline V gene, CDR1 is GTSNPN and CDR2 is SVGIG (reference sequence). The CDR3 has 12 amino acids. This CDR3 is CAWSESYTEAFF. The CDR3 DNA reads TGTGCCTGGAGTGAGAGTTACACTGAAGCTTTCTTT.

This clonotype was detected only a few times. This rearrangement joins TRBV20-1 to TRBJ2-3; no firm D call. Trimming left V 0 bases short and J 1 base short, with 8 bases between. CDR1 is DFQATT, CDR2 SNEGSKA, per germline (reference sequence). The CDR3 covers 14 residues. The CDR3 is CSAREPGGTDTQYF. As DNA, the CDR3 is TGCAGTGCTAGAGAACCTGGGGGCACAGATACGCAGTATTTT.

In its sample, this clonotype was seen many times. The chain is built from TRBV19 and TRBJ1-6, with D possibly matching TRBD1 (6 bases). Trimming took off 3 bases at V and 9 bases at J, with 15 bases between the two ends. CDR1 and CDR2 from the germline V gene are LNHDA and SQIVND (reference sequence). The CDR3 spans 15 residues. The CDR3, as DNA: TGTGCCAGTAGTATTTCGCGGACAGCTAGTTCACCCCTCCACTTT. Protein product: CASSISRTASSPLHF.

V is TRBV2 and J is TRBJ2-1, with 10 positions matching TRBD2. The CDR3 is 15 amino acids. Trimming cost V 3 bases and J 3 bases; bases outside gene matches: 2. Germline values: CDR1 SNHLY, CDR2 FYNNEI. This CDR3 is CASSDASGGYNEQFF. The CDR3 DNA follows: TGTGCCAGCAGTGATGCTAGCGGGGGCTACAATGAGCAGTTCTTC.

This clonotype was seen many times. The chain couples TRBV20-1 to TRBJ1-2, with D uncertain. The germline CDR1 and CDR2 sequences are DFQATT and SNEGSKA (reference sequence). Deletions cut 3 bases from V and 1 base from J, with 9 bases between. The CDR3 contains 13 residues. CDR3 sequence: CSASGSDNYGYTF. CDR3 in DNA: TGCAGTGCTAGTGGATCAGATAACTATGGCTACACCTTC.

Of note for this clonotype: A much larger clone differs from this one at a single base, so this may be a read error. The chain couples TRBV5-1 to TRBJ1-2; D ambiguous. This CDR3 is built from 12 residues. CDR1 SGHRS and CDR2 YFSETQ come from the germline V gene. V lost 3 bases and J 12 bases, leaving 15 bases between the germline ends. For the CDR3, the DNA is TGCGCCAGCAGCTATGACCGGGGAGGCCACACCTTC. This encodes CASSYDRGGHTF.

This clonotype has at least ten counts. J is TRBJ1-3 and V is TRBV25-1, with TRBD1 matching over 7 bases. J lost 2 bases, V lost 8 bases, and 3 bases had no gene match. Germline V lookup: CDR1 MGHDK, CDR2 SYGVNS. The length of the CDR3 is 13 residues. The CDR3 DNA sequence: TGTGCCAGCCTCGACAGGGCTGGAAACACCATATATTTT. This codes for CASLDRAGNTIYF.

V gene TRBV6-1 combines with J gene TRBJ1-1; the D gene is possibly TRBD1 (5 bases). Trimming removed 6 bases at V and 6 bases at J, with 8 bases between. This CDR3 region has 11 residues. Germline CDR1 MNHNS, CDR2 SASEGT. CDR3 DNA sequence: TGTGCCAGCAGGCAACAGGCTGAAGCTTTCTTT. This gives the protein CASRQQAEAFF.

The V gene is TRBV30, the J gene TRBJ2-1; D not resolved. Germline V gene lookup returns CDR1 GTSNPN and CDR2 SVGIG (reference sequence). V shed 5 bases and J shed 6 bases, with 11 bases lying between them. CDR3 length: 12 residues. CDR3 sequence reads: CAWGRILNEQFF. The DNA of the CDR3 is TGTGCCTGGGGACGGATTCTCAATGAGCAGTTCTTC.

In this sample, this clonotype turned up many times. The chain joins TRBV30 to TRBJ1-2, with D tentatively TRBD1 (6 bases). Germline V gene lookup returns CDR1 GTSNPN and CDR2 SVGIG (reference sequence). The CDR3 loop spans 12 amino acids. Trimming left V 5 bases short and J 7 bases short, with 14 bases between. The CDR3 here is CAWDAGVGGYTF. The CDR3 coding sequence is TGTGCCTGGGACGCAGGGGTAGGTGGCTACACCTTC.

This clonotype was recorded many times. The V gene is TRBV5-1, the J gene TRBJ2-1; no clear D gene. Germline lookup yields CDR1 SGHRS and CDR2 YFSETQ. V was cut by 2 bases and J by 6 bases, with 6 bases left in between. The CDR3 is made up of 12 amino acids. The CDR3 here is CASSLTLNEQFF. CDR3 bases: TGCGCCAGCAGCTTAACACTCAATGAGCAGTTCTTC. The whole variable domain, filled in from reference TRBV5-1 and TRBJ2-1, reads KAGVTQTPRYLIKTRGQQVTLSCSPISGHRSVSWYQQTPGQGLQFLFEYFSETQRNKGNFPGRFSGRQFSNSRSEMNVSTLELGDSALYLCASSLTLNEQFFGPGTRLTVL.

V and J are TRBV20-1 and TRBJ1-4; TRBD1 matches at 10 bases. The ends lost 5 bases at V and 8 bases at J; junction bases unmatched: 11. Germline CDR1 reads DFQATT; CDR2 reads SNEGSKA (reference sequence). The CDR3 extends over 15 amino acids. CDR3 sequence reads: CSAHTWDRGREKLFF. The CDR3 DNA reads as TGCAGTGCTCACACCTGGGACAGGGGTCGGGAAAAACTGTTTTTT.

This clonotype was picked up many times. The V and J genes are TRBV24-1 and TRBJ2-5; 10 nucleotides line up with TRBD2. The CDR3 totals 16 residues. J gave up 4 bases and V 5 bases, and 9 bases lay outside the gene matches. Germline-derived CDR1 and CDR2 are KGHDR and SFDVKD. CDR3: CATSGFIAGGRETQYF. DNA for the CDR3: TGTGCCACCAGTGGATTTATAGCGGGAGGCCGAGAGACCCAGTACTTC.

This chain links TRBV4-1 with TRBJ2-7; D possibly uses TRBD1 or TRBD2 (5 bases each). CDR3 length: 16 residues. V lost 4 bases and J 1 base, leaving 17 bases between the germline ends. Germline CDR1 reads MGHRA; CDR2 reads YSYEKL. DNA of the CDR3: TGCGCCAGCAGCCGAAGCCCCGGGACGCCGTCCTACGAGCAGTACTTC. Translated: CASSRSPGTPSYEQYF.

This clonotype came up many times. The chain joins TRBV10-1 to TRBJ1-1, with D possibly TRBD1 on 6 matching bases. Per germline, CDR1 WNHNN and CDR2 SYGVQD (reference sequence). V shed 0 bases and J shed 4 bases, with 12 bases lying between them. The CDR3 covers 15 residues. CDR3 in DNA: TGCGCCAGCAGTGAGTCGGGACAAGGGAGCACTGAAGCTTTCTTT. It specifies CASSESGQGSTEAFF.

J is TRBJ1-4 and V is TRBV10-3; 7 nucleotides agree with TRBD1. The germline CDR1 and CDR2 sequences are ENHRY and SYGVKD. This CDR3 is built from 14 residues. The ends lost 6 bases at V and 4 bases at J; junction bases unmatched: 5. This chain's CDR3 is CAISATGNNEKLFF. In DNA, the CDR3 is TGTGCCATCAGCGCGACAGGGAATAATGAAAAACTGTTTTTT.

This clonotype has only a few counts. The chain links TRBV28 to TRBJ2-3, with D maybe TRBD2 (5 bases). V shed 5 bases and J shed 3 bases, with 12 bases lying between them. CDR1 is MDHEN and CDR2 is SYDVKM in the germline V gene. CDR3 length equals 14 residues. This CDR3 is CASSTRRGTDTQYF. CDR3 sequence (DNA): TGTGCCAGCAGTACTCGCCGGGGTACAGATACGCAGTATTTT.

The chain recombines TRBV19 with TRBJ1-2; no definite D call. The length of the CDR3 is 12 residues. Trimming shortened V by 1 base and J by 8 bases, and 8 bases separated the two germline ends. Germline values: CDR1 LNHDA, CDR2 SQIVND (reference sequence). The CDR3 reads CASSIVGLGYTF. The CDR3 nucleotides are TGTGCCAGTAGTATAGTTGGGTTGGGCTACACCTTC.

The table lists this clonotype with many counts. J is TRBJ2-7 and V is TRBV10-1; D is uncertain. Germline V gene lookup returns CDR1 WNHNN and CDR2 SYGVQD (reference sequence). V was cut by 5 bases and J by 2 bases, with 10 bases left in between. This CDR3 has 13 residues. CDR3 nucleotide sequence: TGCGCCAGCAGTTCGGACCAACCCTACGAGCAGTACTTC. Translating gives CASSSDQPYEQYF.

In this sample, this clonotype turned up many times. The J gene is TRBJ2-2, the V gene TRBV28, with 7 bases matching TRBD2. This CDR3 has 15 amino acids. With V trimmed by 3 bases and J by 5 bases, 6 bases remained unmatched. From germline, CDR1 is MDHEN and CDR2 SYDVKM. The CDR3 is CASSLFAGATGELFF. As DNA, the CDR3 is TGTGCCAGCAGTTTGTTCGCGGGAGCTACCGGGGAGCTGTTTTTT. The full variable domain, its missing parts supplied by reference TRBV28 and TRBJ2-2, is DVKVTQSSRYLVKRTGEKVFLECVQDMDHENMFWYRQDPGLGLRLIYFSYDVKMKEKGDIPEGYSVSREKKERFSLILESASTNQTSMYLCASSLFAGATGELFFGEGSRLTVL.

The chain combines TRBV4-1 with TRBJ2-5; the D is unclear. The germline V gene has CDR1 MGHRA and CDR2 YSYEKL. The CDR3 runs to 14 residues. Deletions cut 3 bases from V and 5 bases from J, with 13 bases between. The CDR3 nucleotides are TGCGCCAGCAGCCAGAGACTTGTAGGGGAGACCCAGTACTTC. Protein product: CASSQRLVGETQYF.

In its sample, this clonotype was seen many times. This chain connects TRBV28 to TRBJ1-1; D gene unclear. The CDR3 runs to 13 residues. Germline loops: CDR1 MDHEN, CDR2 SYDVKM. Trimming took off 3 bases at V and 3 bases at J, with 8 bases between the two ends. The CDR3 reads CASSLYGYTEAFF. For the CDR3, the DNA is TGTGCCAGCAGTTTGTACGGGTACACTGAAGCTTTCTTT.

This clonotype showed up many times. CDR3 coding DNA: TGTGCCAGTAGTTTCGACGGAGTCTATGGCTACACCTTC. This encodes CASSFDGVYGYTF. V usage is TRBV19 and J usage is TRBJ1-2; D is undetermined. This CDR3 comprises 13 residues. Germline assignment: CDR1 LNHDA and CDR2 SQIVND (reference sequence). The V end was cut by 5 bases, the J end by 4 bases, with 11 bases between.

The sample holds many counts of this clonotype. The J gene is TRBJ2-7, the V gene TRBV28; D not resolved. The CDR3 has 15 residues. Germline CDR1 is MDHEN and CDR2 is SYDVKM. V was trimmed by 1 base and J by 1 base, leaving 11 bases between them. The CDR3 nucleotides read TGTGCCAGCAGTTTATTGAAGCCTTCTTCCTACGAGCAGTACTTC. Translation: CASSLLKPSSYEQYF.